This TCR beta chain appears in the sequencing data of a study of blood T cell repertoires in COVID-19. Study-level background: The analysed material was cDNA or gDNA that came from T cells, B-cell-depleted T cells, or PBMCs.

The method was immunoSEQ multiplex PCR; TCRdb's version includes in-frame clones alone and lacks a portion of them. The data show 90,000 or so clones, with 70% to 90% seen just once and approximately 0.5% held by the top ten. Germline assignment: CDR1 KGHSH and CDR2 LQKENI. There are 16 residues in the CDR3. Trimming cost V 3 bases and J 0 bases; bases outside gene matches: 6. The count of this clone is one. This TCR was sampled from a man between 60 and 75 years old with acute or convalescent COVID-19. Sequencing was carried out using peripheral blood. The rearrangement joins TRBV18 to TRBJ1-1; 8 bases are shared with TRBD1. CDR3 residues: CASSPGQGKMNTEAFF. The DNA for the CDR3 is TGTGCCAGCTCACCCGGACAGGGAAAGATGAACACTGAAGCTTTCTTT. The full variable domain, completed using reference TRBV18 and TRBJ1-1, is NAGVMQNPRHLVRRRGQEARLRCSPMKGHSHVYWYRQLPEEGLKFMVYLQKENIIDESGMPKERFSAEFPKEGPSILRIQQVVRGDSAAYFCASSPGQGKMNTEAFFGQGTRLTVV.